The clone carrying this T cell receptor (beta chain) was seen a few times. It was with 60 Vbeta and 13 Jbeta primers that the PCR ran. Here immunoSEQ multiplex PCR was the method, and the copy in TCRdb shows in-frame clones only, minus some. The table lists about 120,000 clones, over 65% of them singletons. The sample belongs to a study of cytomegalovirus exposure and HLA in healthy donors. CDR1 and CDR2 from the germline V gene are SQVTM and ANQGSEA. The CDR3 extends over 14 amino acids. The junction had 9 bases not matched to a gene; V was cut back by 8 bases and J by 0 bases. The chain carries TRBV29-1 and TRBJ1-1; TRBD1 agrees at 7 bases. This clonotype originated in a woman aged 18 to 35 in good health and CMV-seronegative. Sequenced material: PBMCs. CDR3 nucleotides: TGCAGCATTGGACAGGCGCTCATGAACACTGAAGCTTTCTTT. It yields the protein CSIGQALMNTEAFF. Full variable domain (remainder filled in from reference TRBV29-1 and TRBJ1-1): SAVISQKPSRDICQRGTSLTIQCQVDSQVTMMFWYRQQPGQSLTLIATANQGSEATYESGFVIDKFPISRPNLTFSTLTVSNMSPEDSSIYLCSIGQALMNTEAFFGQGTRLTVV.